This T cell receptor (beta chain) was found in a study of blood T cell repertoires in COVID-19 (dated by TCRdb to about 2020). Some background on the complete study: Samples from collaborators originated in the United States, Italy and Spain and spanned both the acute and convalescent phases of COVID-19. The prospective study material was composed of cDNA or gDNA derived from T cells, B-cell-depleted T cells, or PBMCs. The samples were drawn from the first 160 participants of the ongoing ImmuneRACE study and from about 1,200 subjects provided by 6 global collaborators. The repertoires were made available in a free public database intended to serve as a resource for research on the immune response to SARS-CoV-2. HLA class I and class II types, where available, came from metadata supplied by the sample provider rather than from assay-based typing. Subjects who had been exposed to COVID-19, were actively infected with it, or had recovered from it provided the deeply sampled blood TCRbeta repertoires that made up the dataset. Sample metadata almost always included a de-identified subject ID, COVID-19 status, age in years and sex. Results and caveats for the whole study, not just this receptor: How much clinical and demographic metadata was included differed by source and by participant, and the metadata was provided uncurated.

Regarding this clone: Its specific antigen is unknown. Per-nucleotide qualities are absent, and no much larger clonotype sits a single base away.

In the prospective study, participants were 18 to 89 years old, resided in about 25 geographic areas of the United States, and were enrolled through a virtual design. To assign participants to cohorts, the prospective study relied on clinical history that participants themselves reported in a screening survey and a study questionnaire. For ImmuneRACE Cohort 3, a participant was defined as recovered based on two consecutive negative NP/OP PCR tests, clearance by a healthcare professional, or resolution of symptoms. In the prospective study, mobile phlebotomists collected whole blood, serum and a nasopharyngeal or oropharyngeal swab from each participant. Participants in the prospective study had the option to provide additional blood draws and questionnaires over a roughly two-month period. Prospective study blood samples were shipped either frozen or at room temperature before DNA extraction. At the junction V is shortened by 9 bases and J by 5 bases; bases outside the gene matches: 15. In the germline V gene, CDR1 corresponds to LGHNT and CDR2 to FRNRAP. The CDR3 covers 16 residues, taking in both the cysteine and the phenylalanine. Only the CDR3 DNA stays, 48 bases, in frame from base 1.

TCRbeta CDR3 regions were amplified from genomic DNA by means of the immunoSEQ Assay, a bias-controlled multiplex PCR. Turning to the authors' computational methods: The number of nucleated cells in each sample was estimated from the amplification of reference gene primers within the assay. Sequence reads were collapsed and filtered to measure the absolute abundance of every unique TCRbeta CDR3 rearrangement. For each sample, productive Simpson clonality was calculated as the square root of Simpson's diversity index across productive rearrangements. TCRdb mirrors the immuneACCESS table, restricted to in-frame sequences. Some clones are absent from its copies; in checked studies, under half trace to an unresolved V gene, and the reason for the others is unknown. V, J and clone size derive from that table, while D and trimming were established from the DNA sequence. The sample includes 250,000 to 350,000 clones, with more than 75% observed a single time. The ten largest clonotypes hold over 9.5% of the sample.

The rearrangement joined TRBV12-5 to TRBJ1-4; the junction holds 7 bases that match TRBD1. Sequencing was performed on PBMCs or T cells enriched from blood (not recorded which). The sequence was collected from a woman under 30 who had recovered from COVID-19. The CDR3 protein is CASSTTGYGLNEKLFF. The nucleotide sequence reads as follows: TGTGCTAGCTCTACGACAGGGTACGGGCTCAATGAAAAACTGTTTTTT.